This is a list of T cell receptor beta chains from one sample in a study of T cell responses to AZD1222 COVID-19 vaccine. The data were produced by immunoSEQ multiplex PCR, yet TCRdb's version contains in-frame clones alone and is incomplete. The sample consists of 180,000 or so clones, roughly nine tenths of them appearing once. The material sequenced was peripheral blood, taken on day 0 of AZD1222 vaccination. Source of these receptors: an adult in good health. CDR3s include the opening cysteine and the closing phenylalanine or tryptophan. The D gene is left open where the match is weak. Part of the rows lack a size; the others show once, few, many or a class for expanded clones.

.	TRBV3-1/TRBV3-2	.	15	TRBJ1-2	CASSSNVAVNYGYTF	TGTGCCAGCAGCTCCAACGTGGCGGTTAACTATGGCTACACCTTC
.	TRBV5-1	.	11	TRBJ1-2	CASRSNYGYTF	TGCGCCAGCAGATCTAACTATGGCTACACCTTC
.	TRBV2	.	13	TRBJ1-2	CASRRGTVEGYTF	TGTGCCAGTCGGAGAGGGACGGTTGAGGGCTACACCTTC
.	TRBV9	few	15	TRBJ2-3	CASSVGGSAADTQYF	TGTGCCAGCAGCGTAGGAGGTAGCGCAGCAGATACGCAGTATTTT
TRBD1	TRBV7-9	.	15	TRBJ1-2	CASSLAGQFDYGYTF	TGTGCCAGCAGCTTAGCGGGACAGTTCGACTATGGCTACACCTTC
TRBD2	TRBV7-8	.	15	TRBJ2-3	CASTTRGGRAHTQYF	TGTGCCAGCACCACTCGGGGCGGGAGGGCCCATACGCAGTATTTT
TRBD1	TRBV4-3	.	15	TRBJ1-2	CASSPTDRGLYGYTF	TGCGCCAGCAGCCCTACGGACAGGGGGCTGTATGGCTACACCTTC
.	TRBV19	once	14	TRBJ2-1	CASSLVLGPNEQFF	TGTGCCAGTAGTCTAGTACTAGGGCCCAATGAGCAGTTCTTC
.	TRBV6-1	once	15	TRBJ1-2	CASSEVGGPYYGYTF	TGTGCCAGCAGTGAAGTGGGGGGGCCCTACTATGGCTACACCTTC
TRBD1	TRBV30	once	16	TRBJ1-4	CAWRRGQAGANEKLFF	TGTGCCTGGAGGAGAGGACAGGCTGGGGCTAATGAAAAACTGTTTTTT
.	TRBV7-8	.	13	TRBJ1-1	CASSLEGNTEAFF	TGTGCCAGCAGCTTAGAGGGAAACACTGAAGCTTTCTTT
.	TRBV2	.	13	TRBJ1-2	CASSENVLYGYTF	TGTGCCAGCAGTGAAAACGTCCTCTATGGCTACACCTTC
.	TRBV11-2	once	12	TRBJ2-1	CASSFFPNEQFF	TGTGCCAGCAGCTTCTTCCCTAATGAGCAGTTCTTC
.	TRBV12-3/TRBV12-4	.	11	TRBJ2-4	CASSLGNIQYF	TGTGCCAGCAGTTTGGGAAACATTCAGTACTTC
.	TRBV28	.	15	TRBJ2-2	CASRQDTLNTGELFF	TGTGCCAGCAGACAAGACACCCTGAACACCGGGGAGCTGTTTTTT
.	TRBV9	few	16	TRBJ2-2	CASSVAGSGNTGELFF	TGTGCCAGCAGCGTAGCGGGTAGTGGGAACACCGGGGAGCTGTTTTTT
TRBD1	TRBV6-5	few	15	TRBJ2-5	CASSFQQGLGETQYF	TGTGCCAGCAGTTTCCAACAGGGGCTCGGGGAGACCCAGTACTTC
.	TRBV6-6	few	14	TRBJ1-2	CASSYDRQGHGYTF	TGTGCCAGCAGTTACGATAGGCAGGGCCATGGCTACACCTTC
.	TRBV5-4	.	14	TRBJ1-1	CASSFIQGGTEAFF	TGTGCCAGCAGCTTTATCCAAGGGGGCACTGAAGCTTTCTTT
.	TRBV10-3	.	13	TRBJ1-2	CAISDTGNYGYTF	TGTGCCATCAGTGACACAGGAAACTATGGCTACACCTTC
.	TRBV6-2/TRBV6-3	.	16	TRBJ1-5	CASRPTGRGRNQPQHF	TGTGCCAGCAGACCTACAGGCCGGGGGCGCAATCAGCCCCAGCATTTT
TRBD2	TRBV19	.	17	TRBJ2-7	CASSIFASGAIRREQYF	TGTGCCAGTAGTATATTCGCCAGCGGGGCTATCCGGCGCGAGCAGTACTTC
TRBD2	TRBV4-1	.	14	TRBJ2-7	CASSHPGLAEEQYF	TGCGCCAGCAGCCATCCGGGGCTAGCGGAGGAGCAGTACTTC
.	TRBV27	.	13	TRBJ1-1	CASSLSRGAEAFF	TGTGCCAGCAGTTTATCGCGGGGGGCTGAAGCTTTCTTT
.	TRBV14	.	14	TRBJ1-6	CASSQAATNSPLHF	TGTGCCAGCAGCCAAGCCGCGACTAATTCACCCCTCCACTTT
TRBD2	TRBV7-2	few	14	TRBJ2-1	CASSLGGRGNEQFF	TGTGCCAGCAGCTTAGGCGGGAGAGGAAATGAGCAGTTCTTC
.	TRBV10-2	.	17	TRBJ1-3	CASSEIFSPDSGNTIYF	TGCGCCAGCAGTGAAATTTTTTCCCCGGACTCTGGAAACACCATATATTTT
.	TRBV28	.	15	TRBJ1-5	CAGGREDDSNQPQHF	TGTGCCGGCGGCCGGGAGGATGATAGCAATCAGCCCCAGCATTTT
TRBD2	TRBV5-4	.	13	TRBJ2-5	CASSSGTRETQYF	TGTGCCAGCAGCTCCGGGACTAGAGAGACCCAGTACTTC
TRBD1	TRBV5-1	.	12	TRBJ2-5	CASRGQGETQYF	TGCGCCAGCAGAGGACAGGGAGAGACCCAGTACTTC
.	TRBV2	.	14	TRBJ1-6	CASSGRADNSPLHF	TGTGCCAGCAGTGGCCGGGCCGATAATTCACCCCTCCACTTT
TRBD1	TRBV24-1	.	15	TRBJ1-4	CATSDSGQGNEKLFF	TGTGCCACCAGTGATTCGGGACAGGGAAATGAAAAACTGTTTTTT
.	TRBV5-1	once	16	TRBJ2-3	CASSIQPGEGADTQYF	TGCGCCAGCAGCATACAACCAGGGGAGGGCGCAGATACGCAGTATTTT
TRBD2	TRBV7-8	.	17	TRBJ2-3	CASSLASGGAGTDTQYF	TGTGCCAGCAGCTTAGCGAGCGGGGGGGCCGGCACAGATACGCAGTATTTT
.	TRBV28	.	13	TRBJ2-7	CATGGEGVYEQYF	TGTGCCACTGGGGGTGAGGGGGTTTACGAGCAGTACTTC
TRBD1	TRBV19	.	16	TRBJ2-5	CASSIRDRGFQETQYF	TGTGCCAGTAGTATCCGGGACAGGGGTTTCCAAGAGACCCAGTACTTC
.	TRBV30	.	14	TRBJ1-6	CAWSLSSYNSPLHF	TGTGCCTGGAGTCTGTCCTCCTATAATTCACCCCTCCACTTT
TRBD1	TRBV28	.	13	TRBJ1-6	CASNQGVNSPLHF	TGTGCCAGCAATCAGGGGGTAAATTCACCCCTCCACTTT
TRBD1	TRBV18	.	15	TRBJ1-2	CASSPLGEGADGYTF	TGTGCCAGCTCACCTCTCGGGGAGGGGGCGGATGGCTACACCTTC
.	TRBV30	few	11	TRBJ2-2	CAWSLTGELFF	TGTGCCTGGAGTCTCACCGGGGAGCTGTTTTTT
.	TRBV6-1	once	13	TRBJ1-6	CASSEWGNSPLHF	TGTGCCAGCAGTGAATGGGGGAATTCACCCCTCCACTTT
.	TRBV18	.	15	TRBJ1-3	CASSPMEGTGNTIYF	TGTGCCAGCTCACCAATGGAGGGGACTGGAAACACCATATATTTT
TRBD1	TRBV6-6	.	14	TRBJ1-1	CASSRGQGMTEAFF	TGTGCCAGCAGTAGAGGACAGGGAATGACTGAAGCTTTCTTT
.	TRBV5-5	.	15	TRBJ2-3	CASRIRTQTSDTQYF	TGTGCCAGCAGAATACGGACCCAGACATCCGATACGCAGTATTTT
TRBD2	TRBV2	few	13	TRBJ2-1	CASTLAEYNEQFF	TGTGCCAGCACCCTAGCGGAATACAATGAGCAGTTCTTC
TRBD1	TRBV7-6	.	15	TRBJ2-5	CASSSRDRGQETQYF	TGTGCCAGCAGCTCCCGGGACAGGGGCCAAGAGACCCAGTACTTC
.	TRBV24-1	.	14	TRBJ1-5	CATRGGFPWSPQHF	TGTGCCACCAGGGGGGGATTTCCGTGGTCGCCCCAGCATTTT
.	TRBV28	once	12	TRBJ2-1	CASSLLSGEQFF	TGTGCCAGCAGTTTATTATCCGGCGAGCAGTTCTTC
.	TRBV18	once	14	TRBJ1-1	CASSPSLGDTEAFF	TGTGCCAGCTCACCCTCCTTGGGCGACACTGAAGCTTTCTTT
.	TRBV28	.	12	TRBJ1-2	CASTPRLGGYTF	TGTGCCAGCACACCCAGGCTGGGTGGCTACACCTTC
.	TRBV27	.	11	TRBJ2-1	CASSSRQEQFF	TGTGCCAGCAGTTCGAGACAGGAGCAGTTCTTC
.	TRBV3-1/TRBV3-2	few	14	TRBJ1-5	CASSQGQINQPQHF	TGTGCCAGCAGCCAAGGACAAATCAATCAGCCCCAGCATTTT
TRBD2	TRBV28	few	15	TRBJ2-1	CASRHGGGPLNEQFF	TGTGCCAGCAGGCACGGGGGAGGGCCACTTAATGAGCAGTTCTTC
.	TRBV6-1	.	12	TRBJ2-1	CASSESGLDKFF	TGTGCCAGCAGTGAATCGGGACTCGATAAGTTCTTC
TRBD1	TRBV5-1	.	15	TRBJ1-4	CASSFGTGVFEKLFF	TGCGCCAGCAGCTTCGGGACAGGGGTTTTCGAAAAACTGTTTTTT